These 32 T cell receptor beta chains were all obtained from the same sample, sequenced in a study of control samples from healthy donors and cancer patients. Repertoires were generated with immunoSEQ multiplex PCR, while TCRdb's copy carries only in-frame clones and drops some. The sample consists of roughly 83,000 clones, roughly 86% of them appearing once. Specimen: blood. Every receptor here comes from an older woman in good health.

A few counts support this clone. CDR3 DNA sequence: TGTGCCATCAGCCGGGACAGGGAGAACACTGAAGCTTTCTTT. As protein: CAISRDRENTEAFF. The chain joins TRBV10-3 to TRBJ1-1, with TRBD1 identical over 9 bases. Looked up from germline, CDR1 is ENHRY and CDR2 is SYGVKD. V was pared by 6 bases and J by 1 base, with 3 bases of the junction left unmatched. The CDR3 is 14 residues long.

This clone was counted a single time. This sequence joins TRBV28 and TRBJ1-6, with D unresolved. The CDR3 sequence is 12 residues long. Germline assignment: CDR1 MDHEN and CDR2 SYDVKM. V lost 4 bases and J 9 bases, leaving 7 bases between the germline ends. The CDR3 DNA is TGTGCCAGCAGTTATAGAGTTTCACCCCTCCACTTT. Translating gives CASSYRVSPLHF.

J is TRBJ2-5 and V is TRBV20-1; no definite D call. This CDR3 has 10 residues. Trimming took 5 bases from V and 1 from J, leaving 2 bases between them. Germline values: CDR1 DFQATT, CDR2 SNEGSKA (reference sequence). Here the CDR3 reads CSASQETQYF. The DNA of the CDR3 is TGCAGTGCTTCCCAAGAGACCCAGTACTTC.

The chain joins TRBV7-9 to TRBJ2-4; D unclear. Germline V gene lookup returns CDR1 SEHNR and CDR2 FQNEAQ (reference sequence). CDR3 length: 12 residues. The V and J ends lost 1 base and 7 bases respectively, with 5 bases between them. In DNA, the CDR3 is TGTGCCAGCAGCTTAGTAGAGAACATTCAGTACTTC. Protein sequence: CASSLVENIQYF. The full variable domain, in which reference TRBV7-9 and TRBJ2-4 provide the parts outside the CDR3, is DTGVSQNPRHKITKRGQNVTFRCDPISEHNRLYWYRQTLGQGPEFLTYFQNEAQLEKSRLLSDRFSAERPKGSFSTLEIQRTEQGDSAMYLCASSLVENIQYFGAGTRLSVL.

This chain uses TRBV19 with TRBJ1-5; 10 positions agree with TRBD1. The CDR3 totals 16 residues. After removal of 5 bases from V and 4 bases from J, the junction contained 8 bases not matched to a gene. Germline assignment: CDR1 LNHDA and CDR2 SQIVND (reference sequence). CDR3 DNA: TGTGCCAGTAGTTCCCCGGGGACAGGGGTGAATCAGCCCCAGCATTTT. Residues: CASSSPGTGVNQPQHF.

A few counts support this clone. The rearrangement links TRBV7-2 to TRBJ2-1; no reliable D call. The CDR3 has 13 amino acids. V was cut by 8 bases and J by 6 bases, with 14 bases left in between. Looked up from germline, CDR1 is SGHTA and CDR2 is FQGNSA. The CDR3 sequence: CASQYQRANEQFF. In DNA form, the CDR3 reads TGTGCCAGCCAGTACCAGAGAGCCAATGAGCAGTTCTTC.

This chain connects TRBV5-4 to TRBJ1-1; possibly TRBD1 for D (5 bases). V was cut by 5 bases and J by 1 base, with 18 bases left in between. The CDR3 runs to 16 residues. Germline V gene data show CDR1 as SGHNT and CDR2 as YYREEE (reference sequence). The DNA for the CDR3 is TGTGCCAGCAGTTTTACCACCAGGGCGAGGAACACTGAAGCTTTCTTT. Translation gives CASSFTTRARNTEAFF.

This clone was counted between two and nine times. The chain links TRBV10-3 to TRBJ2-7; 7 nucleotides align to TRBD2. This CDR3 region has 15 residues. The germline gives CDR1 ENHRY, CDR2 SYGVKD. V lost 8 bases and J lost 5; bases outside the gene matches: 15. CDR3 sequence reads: CAIGGGAGSGDEQYF. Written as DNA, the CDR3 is TGTGCCATCGGGGGAGGGGCGGGGTCTGGCGACGAGCAGTACTTC.

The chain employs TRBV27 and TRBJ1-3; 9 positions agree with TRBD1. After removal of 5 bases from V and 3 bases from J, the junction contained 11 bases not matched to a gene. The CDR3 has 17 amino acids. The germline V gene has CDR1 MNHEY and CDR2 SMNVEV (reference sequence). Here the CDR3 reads CASSTLRQGEVGNTIYF. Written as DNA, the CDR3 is TGTGCCAGCAGTACCCTTCGACAGGGGGAGGTTGGAAACACCATATATTTT.

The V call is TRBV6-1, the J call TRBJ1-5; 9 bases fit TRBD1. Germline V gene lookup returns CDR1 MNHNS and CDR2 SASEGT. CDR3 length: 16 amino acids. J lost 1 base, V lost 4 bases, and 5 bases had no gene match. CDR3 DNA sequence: TGTGCCAGCAGTGTACAGACAGGGGGGAGCAATCAGCCCCAGCATTTT. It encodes CASSVQTGGSNQPQHF.

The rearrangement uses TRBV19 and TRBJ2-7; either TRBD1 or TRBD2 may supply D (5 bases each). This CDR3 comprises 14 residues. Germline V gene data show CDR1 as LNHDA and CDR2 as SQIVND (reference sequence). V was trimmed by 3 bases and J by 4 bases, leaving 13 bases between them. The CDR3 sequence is CASSIGTAKYEQYF. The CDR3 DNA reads TGTGCCAGTAGTATCGGGACGGCTAAATACGAGCAGTACTTC.

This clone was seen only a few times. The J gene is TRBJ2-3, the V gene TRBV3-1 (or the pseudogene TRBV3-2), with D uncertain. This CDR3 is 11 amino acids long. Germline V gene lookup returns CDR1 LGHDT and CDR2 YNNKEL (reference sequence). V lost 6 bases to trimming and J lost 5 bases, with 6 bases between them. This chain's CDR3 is CASRLRDTQYF. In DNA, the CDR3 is TGTGCCAGCAGATTGCGAGATACGCAGTATTTT.

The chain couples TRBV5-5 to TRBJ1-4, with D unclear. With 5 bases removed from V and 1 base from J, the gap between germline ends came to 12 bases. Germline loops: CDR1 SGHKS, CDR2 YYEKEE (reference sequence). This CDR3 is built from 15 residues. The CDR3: CASSLAAGTNEKLFF. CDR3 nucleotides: TGTGCCAGCAGTCTAGCGGCGGGAACTAATGAAAAACTGTTTTTT.

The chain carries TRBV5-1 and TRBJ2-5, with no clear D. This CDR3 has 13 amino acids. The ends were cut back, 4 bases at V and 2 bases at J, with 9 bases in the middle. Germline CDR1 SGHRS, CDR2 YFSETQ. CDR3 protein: CASSRTSQETQYF. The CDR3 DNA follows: TGCGCCAGCAGCAGGACCAGTCAAGAGACCCAGTACTTC.

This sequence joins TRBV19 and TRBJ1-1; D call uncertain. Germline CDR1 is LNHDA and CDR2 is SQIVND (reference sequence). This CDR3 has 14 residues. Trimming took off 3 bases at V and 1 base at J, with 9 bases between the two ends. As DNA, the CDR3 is TGTGCCAGTAGTATCGGGTATGGGAACACTGAAGCTTTCTTT. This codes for CASSIGYGNTEAFF.

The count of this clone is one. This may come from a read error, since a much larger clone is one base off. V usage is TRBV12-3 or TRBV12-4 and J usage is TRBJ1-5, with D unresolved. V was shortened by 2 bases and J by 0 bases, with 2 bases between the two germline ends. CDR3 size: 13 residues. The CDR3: CASSLHSNQPQHF. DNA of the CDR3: TGTGCCAGCAGTTTACATAGCAATCAGCCCCAGCATTTT.

In DNA form, the CDR3 reads TGTGCCAGCAGCTTAACAGCGGTAGGCGGGGAGCTGTTTTTT. Translating it yields CASSLTAVGGELFF. This chain links TRBV7-2 with TRBJ2-2; TRBD2 is a possible D gene (5 bases). Trimming stripped 2 bases from V and 7 bases from J, with 11 bases between. The CDR3 runs to 14 residues. The germline V gene has CDR1 SGHTA and CDR2 FQGNSA.

CDR3 sequence reads: CASSLSPNQPQHF. In DNA form, the CDR3 reads TGTGCCAGCAGCTTAAGTCCCAATCAGCCCCAGCATTTT. V is TRBV7-2 and J is TRBJ1-5; no clear D. The CDR3 spans 13 residues. Between the trimmed V and J ends, which lost 2 bases and 3 bases, there was a span of 5 bases. The germline CDR1 and CDR2 sequences are SGHTA and FQGNSA.

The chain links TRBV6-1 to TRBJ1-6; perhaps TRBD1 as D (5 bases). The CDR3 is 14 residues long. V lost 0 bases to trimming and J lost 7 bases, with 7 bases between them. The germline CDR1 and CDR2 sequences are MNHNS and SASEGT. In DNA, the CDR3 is TGTGCCAGCAGTGAAGCAAACAGGAATTCACCCCTCCACTTT. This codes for CASSEANRNSPLHF.

The CDR3 DNA reads as TGCGCCAGCAGCCACGGACAGGCGACAACTAATGAAAAACTGTTTTTT. Translated, it gives CASSHGQATTNEKLFF. The chain carries TRBV5-1 and TRBJ1-4; TRBD1 matches at 7 bases. Germline-derived CDR1 and CDR2 are SGHRS and YFSETQ. The CDR3 is 16 amino acids. After removal of 4 bases from V and 0 bases from J, the junction contained 6 bases not matched to a gene. Supplemented by reference TRBV5-1 and TRBJ1-4, the full variable domain reads KAGVTQTPRYLIKTRGQQVTLSCSPISGHRSVSWYQQTPGQGLQFLFEYFSETQRNKGNFPGRFSGRQFSNSRSEMNVSTLELGDSALYLCASSHGQATTNEKLFFGSGTQLSVL.

CDR3 protein: CASSLRGIGNEKLFF. CDR3 sequence (DNA): TGTGCCAGCAGCTTAAGAGGGATTGGGAATGAAAAACTGTTTTTT. The V gene is TRBV11-2, the J gene TRBJ1-4; D call uncertain. This CDR3 has 15 amino acids. Germline V gene sequence: CDR1 SGHAT, CDR2 FQNNGV. The ends were cut back, 2 bases at V and 5 bases at J, with 12 bases in the middle.

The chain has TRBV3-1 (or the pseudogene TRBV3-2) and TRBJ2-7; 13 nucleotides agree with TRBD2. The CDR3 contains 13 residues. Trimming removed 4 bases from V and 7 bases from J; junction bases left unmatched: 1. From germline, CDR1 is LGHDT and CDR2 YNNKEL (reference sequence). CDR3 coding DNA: TGTGCCAGCAGCCGGACTAGCGGGAGAGAGCAGTACTTC. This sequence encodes CASSRTSGREQYF.

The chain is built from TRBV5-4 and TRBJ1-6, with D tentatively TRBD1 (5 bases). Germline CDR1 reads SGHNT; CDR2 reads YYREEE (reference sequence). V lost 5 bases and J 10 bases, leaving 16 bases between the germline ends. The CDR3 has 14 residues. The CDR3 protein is CASSPLRGGSPLHF. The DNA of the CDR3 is TGTGCCAGCAGTCCCTTGCGGGGCGGCTCACCCCTCCACTTT.

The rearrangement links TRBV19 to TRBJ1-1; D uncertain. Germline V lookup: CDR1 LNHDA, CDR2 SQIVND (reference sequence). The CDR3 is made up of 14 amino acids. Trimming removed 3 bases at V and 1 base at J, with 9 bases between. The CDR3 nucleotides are TGTGCCAGTAGTATCGGGCAGGAGAACACTGAAGCTTTCTTT. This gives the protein CASSIGQENTEAFF.

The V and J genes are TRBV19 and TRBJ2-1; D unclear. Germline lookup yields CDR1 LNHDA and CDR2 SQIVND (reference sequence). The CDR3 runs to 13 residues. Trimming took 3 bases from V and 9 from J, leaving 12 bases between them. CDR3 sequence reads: CASSITARGEQFF. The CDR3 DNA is TGTGCCAGTAGTATCACGGCCCGTGGTGAGCAGTTCTTC.

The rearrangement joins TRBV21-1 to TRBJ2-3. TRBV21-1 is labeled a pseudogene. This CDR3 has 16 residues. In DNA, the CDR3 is TGTGCCAGCACCAAGTCGCCAAGGAATGTCACAGATACGCAGTATTTT. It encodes CASTKSPRNVTDTQYF.

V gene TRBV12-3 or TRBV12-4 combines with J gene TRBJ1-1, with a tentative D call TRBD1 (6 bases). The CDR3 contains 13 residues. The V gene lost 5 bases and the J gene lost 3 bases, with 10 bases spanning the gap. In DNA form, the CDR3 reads TGTGCCAGCAGTAGGGGGGGGGACACTGAAGCTTTCTTT. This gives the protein CASSRGGDTEAFF.

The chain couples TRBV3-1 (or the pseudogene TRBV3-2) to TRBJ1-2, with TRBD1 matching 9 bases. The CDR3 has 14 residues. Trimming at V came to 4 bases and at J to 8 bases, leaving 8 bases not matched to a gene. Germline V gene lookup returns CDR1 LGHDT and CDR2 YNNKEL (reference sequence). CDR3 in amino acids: CASSPGTGSRGYTF. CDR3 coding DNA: TGTGCCAGCAGCCCCGGGACAGGGTCAAGAGGCTACACCTTC.

The CDR3 DNA reads TGTGCCAGCAGCGTCTTGGGCCAATCCTACAATGAGCAGTTCTTC. Translation gives CASSVLGQSYNEQFF. This chain links TRBV9 with TRBJ2-1; D ambiguous. Germline CDR1 SGDLS, CDR2 YYNGEE. V lost 2 bases to trimming and J lost 1 base, with 10 bases between them. The CDR3 length is 15 residues.

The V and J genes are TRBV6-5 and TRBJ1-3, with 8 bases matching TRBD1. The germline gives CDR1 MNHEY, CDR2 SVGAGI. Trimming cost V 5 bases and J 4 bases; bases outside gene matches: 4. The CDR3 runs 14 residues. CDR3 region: CASSLDREGNTIYF. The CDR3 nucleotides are TGTGCCAGCAGTCTGGACAGGGAAGGAAACACCATATATTTT.

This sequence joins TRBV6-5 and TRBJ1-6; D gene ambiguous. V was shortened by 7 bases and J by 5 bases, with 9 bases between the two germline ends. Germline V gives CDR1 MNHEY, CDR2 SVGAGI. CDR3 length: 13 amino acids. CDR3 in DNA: TGTGCCAGCACAACTCGCCATAATTCACCCCTCCACTTT. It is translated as CASTTRHNSPLHF.

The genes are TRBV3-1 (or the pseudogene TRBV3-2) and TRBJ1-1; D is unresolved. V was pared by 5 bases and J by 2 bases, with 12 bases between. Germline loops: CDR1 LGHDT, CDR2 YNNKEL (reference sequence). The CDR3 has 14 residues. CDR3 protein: CASSSNTRNTEAFF. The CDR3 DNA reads TGTGCCAGCAGCTCAAACACAAGAAACACTGAAGCTTTCTTT.